The next 26 T cell receptor beta chains were all read from a single sample in a study of cytomegalovirus exposure and HLA in healthy donors. A multiplex PCR was run with 60 Vbeta primers and 13 Jbeta primers. Sequenced by immunoSEQ multiplex PCR; TCRdb stores in-frame clones only, minus some. Of 120,000 to 150,000 clones detected, roughly four fifths appear once; the ten largest clones hold approximately 3.2%. Sequencing was carried out using PBMCs. These receptors were obtained from a man younger than 30 in good health and CMV-seropositive.

The V call is TRBV7-9, the J call TRBJ2-5; 8 nucleotides line up with TRBD2. V lost 1 base and J lost 0; bases outside the gene matches: 4. The length of the CDR3 is 16 residues. Looked up from germline, CDR1 is SEHNR and CDR2 is FQNEAQ (reference sequence). CDR3 nucleotide sequence: TGTGCCAGCAGCTTAGAGGTAGCGGGGTACCAAGAGACCCAGTACTTC. Its translation is CASSLEVAGYQETQYF.

The chain uses TRBV11-2 and TRBJ1-2; 7 nucleotides match TRBD1. CDR1 is SGHAT and CDR2 is FQNNGV in the germline V gene. The V and J ends lost 1 base and 5 bases, in that order; junction bases with no gene match: 13. The CDR3 contains 17 residues. The CDR3: CASSLGAQGQVGYGYTF. The DNA for the CDR3 is TGTGCCAGCAGCTTAGGGGCCCAAGGACAGGTGGGATATGGCTACACCTTC.

V is TRBV2 and J is TRBJ2-7, with 12 positions matching TRBD1. V lost 4 bases to trimming and J lost 6 bases; unmatched junction nucleotides: 10. The CDR3 contains 16 residues. CDR1 SNHLY and CDR2 FYNNEI come from the germline V gene. CDR3 sequence (DNA): TGTGCCAGCAGTGCTAGGCGGGGACAGGGGGCGTCCGAGCAGTACTTC. It is translated as CASSARRGQGASEQYF.

The chain combines TRBV2 with TRBJ1-1, with a possible D match to TRBD1 (6 bases). The CDR3 runs to 15 residues. CDR1 and CDR2 from the germline V gene are SNHLY and FYNNEI. V was pared by 5 bases and J by 0 bases, with 13 bases between. CDR3 loop: CASSPEGQLNTEAFF. The DNA for the CDR3 is TGTGCCAGCAGTCCCGAAGGACAGTTGAACACTGAAGCTTTCTTT.

J is TRBJ2-7 and V is TRBV28; TRBD2 matches 8 bases. CDR1 is MDHEN and CDR2 is SYDVKM in the germline V gene. CDR3 length equals 14 residues. Unmatched junction bases numbered 3, after V lost 5 bases and J lost 0 bases. The CDR3: CASSPSGSSYEQYF. Here the CDR3 DNA reads TGTGCCAGCAGTCCCAGCGGGAGCTCCTACGAGCAGTACTTC.

The chain uses TRBV7-2 and TRBJ2-5, with a possible D match to TRBD1 (6 bases). CDR3 length: 16 amino acids. The germline V gene encodes CDR1 SGHTA and CDR2 FQGNSA. V was pared by 1 base and J by 1 base, with 13 bases between. DNA for the CDR3: TGTGCCAGCAGCTTAGTAGGGGGAGCGCCCCAAGAGACCCAGTACTTC. This encodes CASSLVGGAPQETQYF.

V and J are TRBV11-1 and TRBJ2-2; D is possibly TRBD2 (6 bases). Looked up from germline, CDR1 is SGHAT and CDR2 is FQDESV (reference sequence). The CDR3 runs to 16 residues. Trimming stripped 5 bases from V and 5 bases from J, with 18 bases between. The CDR3 sequence is CASSRRGAGITGELFF. CDR3 DNA sequence: TGTGCCAGCAGCCGCCGCGGGGCAGGGATTACCGGGGAGCTGTTTTTT.

The chain carries TRBV28 and TRBJ2-1; D may be TRBD2 (5 bases). In germline, CDR1 is MDHEN, CDR2 SYDVKM. CDR3 size: 14 residues. V lost 5 bases, J lost 9 bases, and 17 bases lay in between. The CDR3 spells CASSLRGLKSEQFF. The CDR3 nucleotides read TGTGCCAGCAGTCTAAGAGGACTCAAGAGTGAGCAGTTCTTC.

The rearrangement uses TRBV19 and TRBJ2-2; 9 bases match TRBD2. V lost 4 bases to trimming and J lost 4 bases; unmatched junction nucleotides: 4. The CDR3 sequence is 15 residues long. The germline V gene has CDR1 LNHDA and CDR2 SQIVND (reference sequence). The CDR3 coding sequence is TGTGCCAGTAGTAGTGCGGGAGGGCCCACCGGGGAGCTGTTTTTT. This translates into CASSSAGGPTGELFF.

The rearrangement links TRBV6-1 to TRBJ2-5; 9 bases are shared with TRBD2. The CDR3 loop spans 14 amino acids. Unmatched junction bases numbered 3, after V lost 3 bases and J lost 4 bases. The germline V gene has CDR1 MNHNS and CDR2 SASEGT. This chain's CDR3 is CASSEGGRGETQYF. CDR3 in DNA: TGTGCCAGCAGTGAGGGCGGGAGGGGAGAGACCCAGTACTTC.

V usage is TRBV27 and J usage is TRBJ1-2; 10 bases map to TRBD1. The CDR3 loop spans 14 amino acids. The junction had 6 bases not matched to a gene; V was cut back by 5 bases and J by 6 bases. Germline loops: CDR1 MNHEY, CDR2 SMNVEV (reference sequence). The CDR3, as DNA: TGTGCCAGCAGTGACACCGGGACAGGGGATGGCTACACCTTC. Its protein product is CASSDTGTGDGYTF.

The chain carries TRBV15 and TRBJ2-6; the match to TRBD1 covers 7 bases. Germline CDR1 LNHNV, CDR2 YYDKDF (reference sequence). J was trimmed by 3 bases and V by 1 base; bases with no gene match: 6. The CDR3 spans 17 residues. The CDR3 spells CATSRGAGTDGANVLTF. The CDR3 bases are TGTGCCACCAGCAGAGGCGCCGGGACAGATGGGGCCAACGTCCTGACTTTC. Supplemented by reference TRBV15 and TRBJ2-6, the full variable domain reads DAMVIQNPRYQVTQFGKPVTLSCSQTLNHNVMYWYQQKSSQAPKLLFHYYDKDFNNEADTPDNFQSRRPNTSFCFLDIRSPGLGDTAMYLCATSRGAGTDGANVLTFGAGSRLTVL.

CDR3 DNA: TGTGCCAGCAGTTTCGCAGGGATCACTGAAGCTTTCTTT. Translated: CASSFAGITEAFF. J is TRBJ1-1 and V is TRBV27, with D tentatively TRBD1 (5 bases). The CDR3 runs 13 residues. Trimming took 3 bases from V and 4 from J, leaving 9 bases between them. Germline V gene data show CDR1 as MNHEY and CDR2 as SMNVEV (reference sequence).

As to this clone: At one of its ends the junction is not consistent with the germline gene, which may arise from a read error. The DNA of the CDR3 is TGTGCCAGCAGCCTAGCGGGAAGGGGAGATACGCAGTATTTT. Translated: CASSLAGRGDTQYF. The chain is built from TRBV7-2 and TRBJ2-3, with 9 bases matching TRBD2. CDR1 SGHTA and CDR2 FQGNSA come from the germline V gene. The CDR3 runs 14 residues.

This chain links TRBV28 with TRBJ2-7; D is possibly TRBD1 (6 bases). Trimming took off 6 bases at V and 6 bases at J, with 9 bases between the two ends. CDR1 is MDHEN and CDR2 is SYDVKM in the germline V gene. There are 11 residues in the CDR3. The CDR3 sequence: CASSFRGEQYF. The CDR3 DNA reads as TGTGCCAGCAGCTTCAGGGGCGAGCAGTACTTC.

V usage is TRBV10-3 and J usage is TRBJ1-4; D unclear. Germline assignment: CDR1 ENHRY and CDR2 SYGVKD. The CDR3 contains 16 residues. V was clipped by 0 bases and J by 1 base, with 9 bases between them. CDR3 DNA sequence: TGTGCCATCAGTGAGTCGTCGGGGAGAACTAATGAAAAACTGTTTTTT. Translation: CAISESSGRTNEKLFF.

The chain employs TRBV28 and TRBJ2-2; D unclear. Looked up from germline, CDR1 is MDHEN and CDR2 is SYDVKM. The V and J ends lost 6 bases and 6 bases respectively, with 5 bases between them. The CDR3 spans 11 residues. The CDR3 is CASSSAGELFF. The CDR3 DNA is TGTGCCAGCAGCAGCGCCGGGGAGCTGTTTTTT.

The gene calls are TRBV6-1 and TRBJ1-2; tentatively, D is TRBD1 (6 bases). This CDR3 has 15 amino acids. Germline loops: CDR1 MNHNS, CDR2 SASEGT. V lost 2 bases and J lost 4, with 14 bases in between. Here the CDR3 DNA reads TGTGCCAGCAGTGAAACAAAACCAGGGGTCTATGGCTACACCTTC. Protein: CASSETKPGVYGYTF.

The V and J genes are TRBV27 and TRBJ2-7, with 7 nucleotides matching TRBD2. The V gene's germline CDR1 is MNHEY and CDR2 SMNVEV (reference sequence). The V gene end was trimmed by 5 bases and the J gene end by 3 bases; junction bases not matched to a gene: 4. This CDR3 region has 13 residues. CDR3 sequence: CASSESGNYEQYF. CDR3 nucleotide sequence: TGTGCCAGCAGTGAGAGCGGGAACTACGAGCAGTACTTC.

J is TRBJ2-1 and V is TRBV27; 7 bases are shared with TRBD2. This CDR3 spans 15 amino acids. Germline V gene sequence: CDR1 MNHEY, CDR2 SMNVEV (reference sequence). V lost 5 bases, J lost 4 bases, and 8 bases stayed unmatched. Here the CDR3 reads CASSGLAVRYNEQFF. The CDR3 region has the DNA TGTGCCAGCAGTGGGCTAGCGGTGAGATACAATGAGCAGTTCTTC.

Concerning this clone itself: Because the CDR3 is missing its conserved closing phenylalanine or tryptophan, this is likely a read error. This chain uses TRBV5-4 with TRBJ1-1; 8 bases match TRBD1. With 0 bases clipped from V and 4 bases from J, the junction kept 2 bases outside the gene matches. Germline assignment: CDR1 SGHNT and CDR2 YYREEE (reference sequence). The CDR3 is 14 residues long. The CDR3 region is CASSLDRGGTEAFL. CDR3 sequence (DNA): TGTGCCAGCAGCTTGGACAGGGGGGGCACTGAAGCTTTCCTT.

V gene TRBV9 combines with J gene TRBJ2-5, with 9 bases matching TRBD2. The germline gives CDR1 SGDLS, CDR2 YYNGEE. V shed 4 bases and J 5 bases; nucleotides not matched to a gene: 9. CDR3 length: 15 amino acids. This chain's CDR3 is CASSPGGREGETQYF. The CDR3 region has the DNA TGTGCCAGCAGCCCAGGGGGGCGGGAGGGGGAGACCCAGTACTTC.

This clone was counted between two and nine times. V is TRBV4-1 and J is TRBJ2-1; 14 nucleotides line up with TRBD2. V was pared by 1 base and J by 4 bases, with 0 bases of the junction left unmatched. Germline V gene lookup returns CDR1 MGHRA and CDR2 YSYEKL. This CDR3 contains 16 residues. For the CDR3, the DNA is TGCGCCAGCAGCCAAGGGACTAGCGGGGGGTACAATGAGCAGTTCTTC. This encodes CASSQGTSGGYNEQFF.

Notes on this clone: One end of the junction fails to match germline, which may point to a read error. The chain joins TRBV7-9 to TRBJ1-2; D not certain. This CDR3 spans 11 amino acids. Germline V gene lookup returns CDR1 SEHNR and CDR2 FQNEAQ (reference sequence). DNA for the CDR3: TGTTCCAGCACGAGGGAGGGTGGCTACACCTTC. It yields the protein CSSTREGGYTF.

The chain couples TRBV28 to TRBJ2-2, with D possibly matching TRBD2 (5 bases). Trimming took 8 bases from V and 5 from J, leaving 15 bases between them. This CDR3 has 14 amino acids. Per the germline V gene, CDR1 is MDHEN and CDR2 is SYDVKM. The CDR3: CASRPATRTGELFF. The CDR3 nucleotides read TGTGCCAGCCGACCGGCTACTAGGACCGGGGAGCTGTTTTTT.

CDR3 amino acids: CASSLGQGARKQYF. For the CDR3, the DNA is TGCGCCAGCAGCTTGGGACAGGGGGCGCGTAAGCAGTACTTC. The chain combines TRBV5-1 with TRBJ2-7; 10 bases align to TRBD1. The CDR3 covers 14 residues. Germline assignment: CDR1 SGHRS and CDR2 YFSETQ. With V trimmed by 0 bases and J by 8 bases, 5 bases remained unmatched.